Included here is one T cell receptor (beta chain) sequence, with context. This entry belongs to a study of blood T cell repertoires in COVID-19. Sequencing used immunoSEQ multiplex PCR; TCRdb keeps in-frame clones, though not all of them. In the table there are under 200,000 clones, roughly 82% of which are singletons. This CDR3 comprises 13 residues. Germline V gene sequence: CDR1 LNHNV, CDR2 YYDKDF (reference sequence). V was clipped by 5 bases and J by 2 bases, with 10 bases between them. The clonotype originates from a man aged 45-65 years who had recovered from COVID-19. The V call is TRBV15, the J call TRBJ2-7, with unresolved D. Material for sequencing was PBMCs or T cells enriched from blood (not recorded which). This chain's CDR3 is CATSGRRAYEQYF. In nucleotides, the CDR3 is TGTGCCACCAGCGGCAGGCGCGCCTACGAGCAGTACTTC.